A few counts support the clone carrying this TCR beta chain. The antigen remains unidentified. One entry per CDR3 protein results from TCRdb running MiXCR on the reads. The sample shows 510,000 or so distinct CDR3 sequences, 26% of them seen only once. This sample stems from a study of T cell repertoires in cytomegalovirus infection. Study-level points and caveats: The ex vivo response was dominated by HLA-C-restricted CMV-specific TCR beta clonotypes.

Sequencing was done on a sample of PBMCs. The source is a human donor in good health (CMV status not recorded). Some clones in this sample may be carry-over from other donors' samples.

The CDR3 nucleotides read TGCAGTGCTAGAAGGTCAGAACACGCCTTCACTGAAGCTTTCTTT. Amino acids: CSARRSEHAFTEAFF. The rearrangement joins TRBV20-1 to TRBJ1-1; D ambiguous. Per the germline V gene, CDR1 is DFQATT and CDR2 is SNEGSKA (reference sequence). V lost 2 bases to trimming and J lost 4 bases, with 17 bases between them. The CDR3 has 15 residues.